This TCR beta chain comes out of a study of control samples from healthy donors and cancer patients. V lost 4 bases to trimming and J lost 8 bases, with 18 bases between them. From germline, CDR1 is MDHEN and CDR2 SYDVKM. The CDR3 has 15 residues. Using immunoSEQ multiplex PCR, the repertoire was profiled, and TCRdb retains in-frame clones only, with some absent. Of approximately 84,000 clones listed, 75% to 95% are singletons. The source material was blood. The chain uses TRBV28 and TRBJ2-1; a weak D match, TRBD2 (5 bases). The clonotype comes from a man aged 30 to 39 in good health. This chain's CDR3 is CASSSPLKPRDEQFF. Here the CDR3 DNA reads TGTGCCAGCAGTTCCCCATTGAAACCGAGGGATGAGCAGTTCTTC.